What follows are 20 T cell receptor beta chains derived from one specimen sequenced in a study of T cell changes during pregnancy in multiple sclerosis. Generated by immunoSEQ multiplex PCR, the TCRdb table keeps only in-frame clones and is missing some. The sample lists about 68,000 clones; around 90% were seen once. The specimen was peripheral blood, collected in the first trimester of pregnancy. The receptors come from a female donor with multiple sclerosis, enrolled in a pregnancy study.

J is TRBJ1-1 and V is TRBV5-1; TRBD1 is a possible D gene (6 bases). CDR1 is SGHRS, CDR2 YFSETQ, per germline. V lost 0 bases, J lost 3 bases, and 9 bases lay in between. This CDR3 spans 14 amino acids. The CDR3 bases are TGCGCCAGCAGCTTGGGACAGGACTACACTGAAGCTTTCTTT. Translation: CASSLGQDYTEAFF. The whole variable domain, filled in from reference TRBV5-1 and TRBJ1-1, reads KAGVTQTPRYLIKTRGQQVTLSCSPISGHRSVSWYQQTPGQGLQFLFEYFSETQRNKGNFPGRFSGRQFSNSRSEMNVSTLELGDSALYLCASSLGQDYTEAFFGQGTRLTVV.

This chain connects TRBV7-2 to TRBJ2-7, with TRBD2 identical over 15 bases. Looked up from germline, CDR1 is SGHTA and CDR2 is FQGNSA. The V segment lost 5 bases and the J segment 2 bases; nucleotides outside the gene matches: 10. This CDR3 has 18 residues. CDR3 sequence reads: CASSAPGTSGRQPYEQYF. CDR3 sequence (DNA): TGTGCCAGCAGCGCCCCCGGGACTAGCGGGAGGCAACCCTACGAGCAGTACTTC.

V is TRBV6-6 and J is TRBJ1-4, with 11 bases that match TRBD1. V gave up 5 bases and J gave up 8 bases; unmatched junction bases: 7. CDR3 length equals 15 residues. Germline V lookup: CDR1 MNHNY, CDR2 SVGAGI (reference sequence). The DNA of the CDR3 is TGTGCCAGCAGTATGGGACAGGGGGTAGACGAAAAACTGTTTTTT. Translation: CASSMGQGVDEKLFF.

The chain carries TRBV27 and TRBJ1-4; 7 bases align to TRBD1. J was trimmed by 7 bases and V by 6 bases; bases with no gene match: 8. This CDR3 region has 14 residues. The germline gives CDR1 MNHEY, CDR2 SMNVEV (reference sequence). This CDR3 reads CASRATGWGEKLFF. As DNA, the CDR3 is TGTGCCAGCAGAGCGACAGGGTGGGGTGAAAAACTGTTTTTT.

This clone was found once. This chain links TRBV9 with TRBJ1-4, with D hard to call. Germline V CDR1 and CDR2: SGDLS, YYNGEE. V was pared by 0 bases and J by 0 bases, with 6 bases between. The CDR3 has 15 amino acids. CDR3 coding DNA: TGTGCCAGCAGCGTAGGAGGCACAACTAATGAAAAACTGTTTTTT. This translates into CASSVGGTTNEKLFF.

This chain joins TRBV27 and TRBJ2-6; D unresolved. Germline CDR1 MNHEY, CDR2 SMNVEV (reference sequence). This CDR3 region has 15 residues. V dropped 4 bases and J dropped 1 base, with 8 bases sitting between them. The CDR3 bases are TGTGCCAGCAGTTCCCCGTATTCTGGGGCCAACGTCCTGACTTTC. It encodes CASSSPYSGANVLTF.

V is TRBV30 and J is TRBJ2-3; D unresolved. The germline gives CDR1 GTSNPN, CDR2 SVGIG (reference sequence). V dropped 0 bases and J dropped 4 bases, with 8 bases sitting between them. The CDR3 has 13 amino acids. The CDR3 bases are TGTGCCTGGAGTGTACTTGGTTCAGATACGCAGTATTTT. This gives the protein CAWSVLGSDTQYF.

The chain employs TRBV27 and TRBJ1-1, with a weak D call TRBD1 (5 bases). V was clipped by 5 bases and J by 2 bases, with 15 bases between them. In germline, CDR1 is MNHEY, CDR2 SMNVEV (reference sequence). The CDR3 extends over 15 amino acids. CDR3 DNA sequence: TGTGCCAGCAGTCCCCGGGGGGGGAGCAACACTGAAGCTTTCTTT. It is translated as CASSPRGGSNTEAFF.

The CDR3 coding sequence is TGTGCCAGCAGTTACGGGGGAGGGATTCAGCCCCAGCATTTT. Amino acids: CASSYGGGIQPQHF. The chain employs TRBV6-6 and TRBJ1-5; D is perhaps TRBD1 (5 bases). This CDR3 comprises 14 residues. Germline loops: CDR1 MNHNY, CDR2 SVGAGI (reference sequence). Trimming removed 2 bases from V and 6 bases from J, with 11 bases in between.

The chain links TRBV5-1 to TRBJ2-1, with 10 positions matching TRBD1. The CDR3 runs to 15 residues. The J segment lost 4 bases and the V segment lost 6 bases, leaving 7 bases of the junction unmatched. Germline values: CDR1 SGHRS, CDR2 YFSETQ. The CDR3 DNA reads as TGCGCCAGCACCGAGGGACAGGGGAATTACAATGAGCAGTTCTTC. Translating it yields CASTEGQGNYNEQFF.

This clone was observed once. The CDR3 region has the DNA TGTGCCAGCAGGCCAGGTACAGGATTTGAGGGCTACACCTTC. This codes for CASRPGTGFEGYTF. The chain is built from TRBV7-2 and TRBJ1-2, with a weak D call TRBD1 (5 bases). Between the trimmed V and J ends, which lost 6 bases and 8 bases, there was a span of 19 bases. The CDR3 sequence is 14 residues long. Germline loops: CDR1 SGHTA, CDR2 FQGNSA.

This chain links TRBV7-9 with TRBJ1-1, with D possibly being TRBD1 (6 bases). The CDR3 is 17 amino acids. The ends were cut back, 0 bases at V and 6 bases at J, with 20 bases in the middle. CDR1 and CDR2 from the germline V gene are SEHNR and FQNEAQ (reference sequence). CDR3 protein: CASSLAGKGGLFAEAFF. The CDR3, as DNA: TGTGCCAGCAGCTTAGCAGGGAAGGGGGGGCTTTTCGCTGAAGCTTTCTTT. The full variable domain, completed using reference TRBV7-9 and TRBJ1-1, is DTGVSQNPRHKITKRGQNVTFRCDPISEHNRLYWYRQTLGQGPEFLTYFQNEAQLEKSRLLSDRFSAERPKGSFSTLEIQRTEQGDSAMYLCASSLAGKGGLFAEAFFGQGTRLTVV.

This chain uses TRBV18 with TRBJ2-7; a weak D match, TRBD2 (6 bases). Germline values: CDR1 KGHSH, CDR2 LQKENI. The CDR3 extends over 14 amino acids. Trimming left V 3 bases short and J 2 bases short, with 11 bases between. In nucleotides, the CDR3 is TGTGCCAGCTCACCTCAAAGGGAGGCCTACGAGCAGTACTTC. Residues: CASSPQREAYEQYF.

This clone was counted a single time. The chain is built from TRBV10-2 and TRBJ2-2; 7 nucleotides line up with TRBD1. The ends lost 5 bases at V and 4 bases at J; junction bases unmatched: 10. Germline loops: CDR1 WSHSY, CDR2 SAAADI. CDR3 size: 16 residues. The CDR3 protein is CASSHTGTELTGELFF. The CDR3 DNA sequence: TGCGCCAGCAGTCATACCGGGACAGAGCTCACCGGGGAGCTGTTTTTT.

The chain carries TRBV5-1 and TRBJ2-7, with TRBD1 matching over 8 bases. The junction had 9 bases not matched to a gene; V was cut back by 4 bases and J by 0 bases. The CDR3 sequence is 16 residues long. Per germline, CDR1 SGHRS and CDR2 YFSETQ. The CDR3 spells CASSGGQDHFSYEQYF. The CDR3 DNA is TGCGCCAGCAGCGGGGGACAGGACCATTTCTCCTACGAGCAGTACTTC.

The chain recombines TRBV18 with TRBJ2-5; 8 bases align to TRBD2. J lost 5 bases, V lost 2 bases, and 7 bases had no gene match. This CDR3 region has 15 residues. Germline lookup yields CDR1 KGHSH and CDR2 LQKENI. The CDR3 reads CASSPDLLAGETQYF. The CDR3 nucleotides read TGTGCCAGCTCACCAGACCTTCTAGCGGGCGAGACCCAGTACTTC. Full variable domain (missing parts from reference TRBV18 and TRBJ2-5): NAGVMQNPRHLVRRRGQEARLRCSPMKGHSHVYWYRQLPEEGLKFMVYLQKENIIDESGMPKERFSAEFPKEGPSILRIQQVVRGDSAAYFCASSPDLLAGETQYFGPGTRLLVL.

The gene calls are TRBV10-3 and TRBJ2-2; 7 bases align to TRBD1. CDR3 size: 15 residues. V was pared by 10 bases and J by 2 bases, with 10 bases of the junction left unmatched. Germline lookup yields CDR1 ENHRY and CDR2 SYGVKD. Here the CDR3 DNA reads TGTGCCACCTTAGGGGGCCCGGGTAACACCGGGGAGCTGTTTTTT. It codes for CATLGGPGNTGELFF.

The chain couples TRBV10-3 to TRBJ2-3; the match to TRBD2 covers 7 bases. Germline V gene data show CDR1 as ENHRY and CDR2 as SYGVKD. V shed 2 bases, J shed 4 bases, and the junction held 6 bases outside the gene matches. CDR3 length: 15 amino acids. As DNA, the CDR3 is TGTGCCATCAGTGAGGTGCGGGAGAGGCCAGATACGCAGTATTTT. Translated, it gives CAISEVRERPDTQYF.

The CDR3 nucleotides are TGCGCCAGCAGCTTCATTGGAGTTGGTGGCTACACCTTC. It is translated as CASSFIGVGGYTF. The chain joins TRBV5-1 to TRBJ1-2, with D unresolved. Germline V lookup: CDR1 SGHRS, CDR2 YFSETQ. This CDR3 region has 13 residues. Trimming left V 2 bases short and J 7 bases short, with 12 bases between.

In its sample, this clone ranks as medium-sized. J is TRBJ2-3 and V is TRBV20-1; no clear D gene. The CDR3 consists of 11 residues. The germline V gene has CDR1 DFQATT and CDR2 SNEGSKA (reference sequence). Between the trimmed V and J ends, which lost 0 bases and 8 bases, there was a span of 6 bases. CDR3 nucleotides: TGCAGTGCTAGAGAGACTCGTACGCAGTATTTT. Residues: CSARETRTQYF.